One sample yielded the 14 T cell receptor beta chains listed below, sequenced in a study of tumor and adjacent non-tumor tissue in lung cancer. The template was RNA from unsorted bulk tissue. TCRbeta libraries were built with three rounds of nested PCR, modified from ARM-PCR. TCRdb called the multiplex PCR reads again in MiXCR, with one record for every CDR3 protein. This table holds 70,000 to 80,000 distinct CDR3 sequences, around 70% found once. What was sequenced was lung tumor tissue. The receptors originated from a middle-aged woman with non-small cell lung cancer.

Regarding this clonotype: Its ends do not fully match the called genes, so a read error is possible. The chain links TRBV11-2 to TRBJ2-7, with no clear D. CDR3 size: 14 residues. Germline V gives CDR1 SGHAT, CDR2 FQNNGV. In DNA form, the CDR3 reads TGTGCCAGCGGCTTAGTCTCAAACTCCTATGATCAGTACTTC. This gives the protein CASGLVSNSYDQYF.

To note about this clonotype: A much larger clonotype is one base distant, so this may be a read error. The V call is TRBV6-6, the J call TRBJ1-1; perhaps TRBD1 as D (5 bases). Trimming cost V 5 bases and J 4 bases, with 8 bases left between them. Germline V gene sequence: CDR1 MNHNY, CDR2 SVGAGI (reference sequence). The CDR3 totals 12 residues. The CDR3 nucleotides read TGTGCCAGCAGTCGTGACAGCACTGAAGCTTTCTTT. Its protein product is CASSRDSTEAFF.

As regards this clonotype: One base away lies a much larger clone, so this may be a sequencing read error. V gene TRBV20-1 combines with J gene TRBJ2-1; 12 bases are a match to TRBD2. Per germline, CDR1 DFQATT and CDR2 SNEGSKA (reference sequence). This CDR3 has 14 residues. In DNA form, the CDR3 reads TGCAATGCGAGGGGGACTAGCGGGTTGGGTGAGCAGTTCTTC. This codes for CNARGTSGLGEQFF.

J is TRBJ2-3 and V is TRBV6-1, with TRBD1 matching 7 bases. This CDR3 is 16 amino acids long. Germline CDR1 reads MNHNS; CDR2 reads SASEGT. Germline trimming cut 10 bases from V and 3 bases from J; bases unmatched to any gene: 16. As DNA, the CDR3 is TGTGCCACATCCAGGGATAGGGGGCGAGGGACAGATACGCAGTATTTT. Its translation is CATSRDRGRGTDTQYF.

Turning to this clonotype: The junction differs from germline at one of its ends, possibly a read error. The chain recombines TRBV6-1 with TRBJ1-2; 9 bases match TRBD1. The germline CDR1 and CDR2 sequences are MNHNS and SASEGT. The CDR3 runs 14 residues. Written as DNA, the CDR3 is TGTGCCAACAGTGCCGGGACAGGGAAGTATGGCTACACCTTC. Amino acids: CANSAGTGKYGYTF.

The rearrangement joins TRBV6-5 to TRBJ2-2; possibly TRBD2 for D (7 bases). Germline CDR1 reads MNHEY; CDR2 reads SVGAGI. The CDR3 length is 18 residues. Trimming removed 1 base at V and 4 bases at J, with 19 bases between. CDR3 loop: CASSYLKLGGVTTGELFF. The CDR3 DNA is TGTGCCAGCAGTTACTTGAAGCTAGGGGGGGTTACCACCGGGGAGCTGTTTTTT.

In its sample, this clonotype is medium-sized (0.01 to 0.1%). The gene calls are TRBV6-6 and TRBJ2-3, with TRBD1 matching 10 bases. Germline loops: CDR1 MNHNY, CDR2 SVGAGI (reference sequence). V trimming: 6 bases; J trimming: 4 bases; junction bases outside the gene matches: 7. This CDR3 contains 15 residues. CDR3 coding DNA: TGTGCCAGCAGAAAGGGACAGGGGTTCTCAGATACGCAGTATTTT. Its protein is CASRKGQGFSDTQYF.

This clonotype was observed a single time. Given a much more abundant clone one base away, this may be a read error. V and J are TRBV30 and TRBJ2-2; 10 bases map to TRBD1. CDR3 size: 15 residues. V lost 5 bases to trimming and J lost 3 bases; unmatched junction nucleotides: 6. Germline V gene sequence: CDR1 GTSNPN, CDR2 SVGIG (reference sequence). CDR3 sequence: CAWCRDRGHTGELFF. CDR3 DNA: TGTGCCTGGTGCCGCGACAGGGGGCACACCGGGGAGCTGTTTTTT.

The sample holds many counts of this clonotype. This sequence joins TRBV7-8 and TRBJ1-5; unclear D gene. Trimming shortened V by 1 base and J by 4 bases, and 8 bases separated the two germline ends. Germline lookup yields CDR1 SGHVS and CDR2 FQNEAQ. The CDR3 runs 14 residues. The CDR3 DNA follows: TGTGCCAGCAGCTTAGGGGCAGGAAATCAGCCCCAGCATTTT. Amino acids: CASSLGAGNQPQHF.

To note about this clonotype: One end of the junction varies from germline; a read error may be responsible. The chain carries TRBV11-3 and TRBJ2-7, with D possibly matching TRBD1 (5 bases). The CDR3 covers 12 residues. The germline V gene encodes CDR1 SGHNT and CDR2 YENEEA. The CDR3: CTSSLERGQQYF. The CDR3 nucleotides read TGTACCAGCAGCTTAGAAAGGGGCCAGCAGTATTTC.

This clonotype came up many times. This chain uses TRBV5-4 with TRBJ2-5, with D unclear. Germline V gene lookup returns CDR1 SGHNT and CDR2 YYREEE (reference sequence). This CDR3 has 11 residues. Trimming removed 4 bases from V and 5 bases from J, with 6 bases in between. CDR3 nucleotides: TGTGCCAGCAGCCACCTTGAGACCCAGTACTTC. It encodes CASSHLETQYF.

A note on this clonotype: It may be a read error: a sequence one base away is much more abundant. This rearrangement joins TRBV20-1 to TRBJ1-2; D gene ambiguous. V was trimmed by 7 bases and J by 8 bases, leaving 17 bases between them. Germline V gene data show CDR1 as DFQATT and CDR2 as SNEGSKA (reference sequence). The CDR3 has 12 residues. The CDR3 loop reads CSVDQVAKGYTF. CDR3 coding DNA: TGCAGTGTTGACCAGGTGGCTAAGGGCTACACCTTC.

Points on this clonotype: The junction shows a germline mismatch at one end, possibly a read error. The rearrangement links TRBV6-5 to TRBJ2-7; 8 nucleotides line up with TRBD2. The germline CDR1 and CDR2 sequences are MNHEY and SVGAGI. The CDR3 has 17 residues. CDR3 sequence: CVSSSTNSGAPSYEQYF. DNA for the CDR3: TGTGTCAGCAGTTCCACGAATAGCGGGGCCCCTTCCTACGAGCAGTACTTC.

DNA for the CDR3: TGTGCCGGCAACCCCGGGGTAGCCTGGGGGACAGATACGCAGTATTTT. It translates to CAGNPGVAWGTDTQYF. V is TRBV12-3 or TRBV12-4 and J is TRBJ2-3; tentatively, D is TRBD1 or TRBD2 (5 bases each). V lost 11 bases to trimming and J lost 3 bases, with 24 bases between them. The CDR3 consists of 16 residues.